This T cell receptor beta chain was sequenced during a study of cytomegalovirus exposure and HLA in healthy donors. Study observations and caveats: Later genetic work tied a missense DCLRE1C variant to beta-chain V and J trimming.

This CDR3 has 16 amino acids. J gave up 4 bases and V 4 bases, and 4 bases lay outside the gene matches. In germline, CDR1 is SGHDN, CDR2 FVKESK. Turning to this clone: Its cognate antigen is unknown.

Primers: 60 Vbeta forward and 13 Jbeta reverse. Sequencing was performed with immunoSEQ multiplex PCR; in TCRdb, only in-frame clones are kept and a portion is missing. The repertoire table contains under 200,000 clones. This rearrangement joins TRBV14 to TRBJ2-1, with 13 bases matching TRBD2. The clonotype was recovered from a man aged 25 to 45 in good health and CMV-seronegative. The sample was PBMCs. The CDR3 DNA follows: TGTGCCAGCAGCCGGTTGACTAGCGGGGGGTACAATGAGCAGTTCTTC. Translating gives CASSRLTSGGYNEQFF.